This TCR beta chain was profiled in a study of blood T cell repertoires in COVID-19 (TCRdb year 2020). With respect to the entire study: Collaborator samples came from the United States, Italy and Spain and covered acute and convalescent phases of COVID-19. The dataset comprised deeply sampled blood TCRbeta repertoires from subjects exposed to, actively infected with, or recovered from COVID-19. Sample metadata almost always included a de-identified subject ID, COVID-19 status, age in years and sex. The repertoires were released in a freely available public database intended as a resource for research on the immune response to SARS-CoV-2. The prospective study material was composed of cDNA or gDNA derived from T cells, B-cell-depleted T cells, or PBMCs. The samples were drawn from the first 160 participants of the ongoing ImmuneRACE study and from 950 to 1,500 subjects provided by 6 global collaborators. Where available, HLA class I and class II types were taken from metadata supplied by the sample provider and were not determined by assay-based typing. Results and caveats for the whole study, not just this receptor: Clinical and demographic metadata were provided uncurated, with the amount varying by source and participant.

Remarks on this clone: The antigen this receptor binds is unknown. Per-nucleotide qualities are absent, and no much larger clonotype sits a single base away.

CDR1 and CDR2 are read off the germline V gene as MNHEY and SVGAGI. V and J are trimmed by 8 bases and 2 bases, and the gene matches miss 5 bases of the junction. Its CDR3 holds 13 amino acids, cysteine through phenylalanine. Only the CDR3 region is kept as DNA, spanning 39 bases read in frame from base 1. The immunoSEQ Assay, a bias-controlled multiplex PCR, was used to amplify TCRbeta CDR3 regions from genomic DNA. Processing in the source paper ran as follows. The number of nucleated cells in each sample was estimated by amplification of reference gene primers within the assay. To quantify the absolute abundance of each unique TCRbeta CDR3 rearrangement, sequence reads were collapsed and filtered. For each sample, productive Simpson clonality was calculated as the square root of Simpson's diversity index over productive rearrangements. TCRdb mirrors the immuneACCESS table, restricted to in-frame sequences. Some clones are absent from its copies; in checked studies, under half trace to an unresolved V gene, and the reason for the others is unknown. That table supplies the V and J calls and clone size; D and trimming were determined from the DNA. A total of fewer than 60,000 clones appear in this sample, about 89% of them only once. The biggest ten clones account for around 20% of the sample.

Collaborating institutions collected whole blood in K2EDTA tubes following their own protocols. For TCRbeta analysis, collaborators shipped samples as frozen whole blood, isolated PBMCs, or DNA extracted from either of those sample types. The sequence joins TRBV6-5 to TRBJ2-7; 8 middle bases align to TRBD1. Sample: peripheral blood. The receptor's source is a human donor in a cohort sampled during active COVID-19. CDR3 protein: CASGQGGPYEQYF. The DNA reads as follows: TGTGCCAGCGGACAGGGTGGCCCCTACGAGCAGTACTTC.